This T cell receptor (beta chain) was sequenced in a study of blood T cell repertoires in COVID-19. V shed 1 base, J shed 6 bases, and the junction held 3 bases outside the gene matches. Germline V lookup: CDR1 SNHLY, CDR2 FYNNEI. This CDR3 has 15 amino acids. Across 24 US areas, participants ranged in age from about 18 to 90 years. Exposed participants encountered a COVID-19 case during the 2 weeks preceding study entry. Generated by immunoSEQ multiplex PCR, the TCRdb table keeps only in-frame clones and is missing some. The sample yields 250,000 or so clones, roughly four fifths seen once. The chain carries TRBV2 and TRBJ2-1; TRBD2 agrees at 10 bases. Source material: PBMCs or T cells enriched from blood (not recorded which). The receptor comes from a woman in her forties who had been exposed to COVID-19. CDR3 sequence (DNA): TGTGCCAGCAGTGAAGGGATAGCGGGGGGCAATGAGCAGTTCTTC. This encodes CASSEGIAGGNEQFF.